The clone carrying this TCR beta chain was observed at least ten times. Antigen unknown. Treg sorting used a CD4+CD25+CD127-/low gate. Germline assignment: CDR1 SGHRS and CDR2 YFSETQ. Trimming removed 0 bases from V and 1 base from J, with 13 bases in between. The CDR3 loop spans 16 amino acids. Overall study findings and caveats: Tumor memory CD4+ T cell TCR gene usage clustered with blood and lymph node memory CD4+ cells and lymph node naive CD4+ cells.

Full-length variable regions came from constant-region reverse primers plus semi-nested Nested Universal Primer A PCR. TCRdb re-analysed the 5' RACE reads in MiXCR, keeping a single row per CDR3 protein. The sample has 9,500 to 10,000 distinct CDR3 sequences; 14% are singletons. This receptor was identified in a female donor with breast cancer. This chain links TRBV5-1 with TRBJ2-5; no reliable D call. Material: Tregs sorted from blood. CDR3 in amino acids: CASSLGGIDSQETQYF. In DNA form, the CDR3 reads TGCGCCAGCAGCTTGGGAGGTATTGACTCCCAAGAGACCCAGTACTTC.